One and the same sample provided the 14 T cell receptor beta chains below, sequenced in a study of blood T cell repertoires in COVID-19. Some clones are missing from TCRdb's copy, which holds only in-frame ones; the method was immunoSEQ multiplex PCR. The sample shows 65,000 to 90,000 clones, around 84% of them seen only once. Sequenced material: peripheral blood. These receptors were taken from a woman of 80 years or more in a cohort sampled during active or convalescent COVID-19.

This chain joins TRBV3-1 (or the pseudogene TRBV3-2) and TRBJ2-3; D is uncertain. The CDR3 runs 15 residues. V was shortened by 0 bases and J by 7 bases, with 14 bases between the two germline ends. Looked up from germline, CDR1 is LGHDT and CDR2 is YNNKEL (reference sequence). CDR3 loop: CASSQDGPPRYTQYF. Here the CDR3 DNA reads TGTGCCAGCAGCCAAGATGGGCCCCCCCGATATACGCAGTATTTT.

The CDR3 bases are TGTGCCAGCAGCTTGGGACTAGCGGGATCAGATACGCAGTATTTT. This gives the protein CASSLGLAGSDTQYF. V and J are TRBV5-5 and TRBJ2-3; 11 bases are a match to TRBD2. This CDR3 has 15 residues. The V gene's germline CDR1 is SGHKS and CDR2 YYEKEE (reference sequence). V gave up 0 bases and J gave up 4 bases; unmatched junction bases: 1.

The J gene is TRBJ2-5, the V gene TRBV11-3; a possible D gene is TRBD1 (5 bases). This CDR3 region has 14 residues. V was shortened by 1 base and J by 1 base, with 7 bases between the two germline ends. Germline V lookup: CDR1 SGHNT, CDR2 YENEEA. CDR3 sequence reads: CASSLGQFQETQYF. The CDR3 coding sequence is TGTGCCAGCAGCTTAGGACAGTTCCAAGAGACCCAGTACTTC.

The chain combines TRBV15 with TRBJ1-5; D possibly corresponds to TRBD1 (6 bases). CDR1 and CDR2 from the germline V gene are LNHNV and YYDKDF (reference sequence). The ends were cut back, 2 bases at V and 2 bases at J, with 13 bases in the middle. The CDR3 consists of 16 residues. CDR3 protein: CATSRRGGSGNQPQHF. The CDR3 nucleotides read TGTGCCACCAGCAGAAGAGGGGGTTCGGGCAATCAGCCCCAGCATTTT.

The chain couples TRBV27 to TRBJ2-6, with D uncertain. This CDR3 region has 15 residues. Germline V gene data show CDR1 as MNHEY and CDR2 as SMNVEV (reference sequence). Between the trimmed V and J ends, which lost 3 bases and 3 bases, there was a span of 9 bases. The CDR3 nucleotides read TGTGCCAGCAGTTTCAACTCCTTTGGGGCCAACGTCCTGACTTTC. Encoded protein: CASSFNSFGANVLTF.

The chain links TRBV3-1 (or the pseudogene TRBV3-2) to TRBJ2-1; 7 nucleotides align to TRBD2. The CDR3 runs to 15 residues. From germline, CDR1 is LGHDT and CDR2 YNNKEL (reference sequence). After removal of 3 bases from V and 4 bases from J, the junction contained 6 bases not matched to a gene. The CDR3 region is CASSHSGKKYNEQFF. The CDR3 DNA is TGTGCCAGCAGCCACAGCGGGAAGAAATACAATGAGCAGTTCTTC.

V is TRBV3-1 (or the pseudogene TRBV3-2) and J is TRBJ2-1; 7 nucleotides line up with TRBD2. With V trimmed by 0 bases and J by 3 bases, 8 bases remained unmatched. CDR1 and CDR2 from the germline V gene are LGHDT and YNNKEL (reference sequence). This CDR3 contains 17 residues. CDR3 sequence reads: CASSQEGLAGLYNEQFF. The CDR3 nucleotides read TGTGCCAGCAGCCAAGAGGGGTTAGCGGGCCTCTACAATGAGCAGTTCTTC.

The rearrangement joins TRBV9 to TRBJ1-2, with D possibly being TRBD1 (6 bases). The CDR3 runs to 14 residues. Germline V gene data show CDR1 as SGDLS and CDR2 as YYNGEE. V was cut by 4 bases and J by 4 bases, with 14 bases left in between. The CDR3: CASSPSRQAYGYTF. CDR3 nucleotide sequence: TGTGCCAGCAGCCCATCTCGACAGGCCTATGGCTACACCTTC.

V and J are TRBV28 and TRBJ1-3; D not certain. The V end lost 3 bases, the J end lost 7 bases, and 16 bases lay between the germline ends. Germline CDR1 MDHEN, CDR2 SYDVKM. This CDR3 is built from 15 residues. CDR3 sequence reads: CASSFQSSRLNTIYF. The CDR3 region has the DNA TGTGCCAGCAGTTTTCAGTCCTCGAGGCTGAACACCATATATTTT.

The V and J genes are TRBV5-1 and TRBJ2-1; D unresolved. The CDR3 spans 11 residues. Trimming pared 4 bases from V and 6 bases from J, leaving 5 bases between. The germline CDR1 and CDR2 sequences are SGHRS and YFSETQ. For the CDR3, the DNA is TGCGCCAGCAGCGAGTTCAATGAGCAGTTCTTC. It codes for CASSEFNEQFF.

This chain uses TRBV19 with TRBJ2-1; D is ambiguous. V shed 1 base and J shed 5 bases, with 9 bases lying between them. CDR3 size: 14 residues. Per the germline V gene, CDR1 is LNHDA and CDR2 is SQIVND (reference sequence). The CDR3, as DNA: TGTGCCAGTAGTATAGTAAACTCGAACAATGAGCAGTTCTTC. It is translated as CASSIVNSNNEQFF.

This chain links TRBV10-3 with TRBJ1-5; a weak D match, TRBD1 (6 bases). Trimming cost V 0 bases and J 9 bases, with 15 bases left between them. In germline, CDR1 is ENHRY, CDR2 SYGVKD. CDR3 length: 15 residues. CDR3 DNA: TGTGCCATCAGTGAGTCAGGACAGCCCGGGTGGCCCCAGCATTTT. Protein product: CAISESGQPGWPQHF.

The gene calls are TRBV4-2 and TRBJ1-2; 9 bases line up with TRBD1. This CDR3 region has 15 residues. Trimming removed 0 bases from V and 5 bases from J; junction bases left unmatched: 4. CDR1 and CDR2 (germline): LGHNA, YNFKEQ. The CDR3 nucleotides are TGTGCCAGCAGCCAAGAAAGGACAGGGGATTATGGCTACACCTTC. Protein product: CASSQERTGDYGYTF.

CDR3 in DNA: TGTGCCAGCAGCCCTCCTAGCGGAACTACAGATACGCAGTATTTT. It is translated as CASSPPSGTTDTQYF. The chain employs TRBV5-6 and TRBJ2-3; 7 bases map to TRBD2. The trim removed 4 bases at V and 3 bases at J, leaving 8 bases unmatched. CDR1 and CDR2 (germline): SGHDT, YYEEEE. This CDR3 has 15 amino acids.